The entry that follows covers one TCR beta chain sequence. No antigen is known for it. More than 9.5 ml fresh peripheral blood yielded the PBMCs. What was amplified from RNA transcripts were TCR beta CDR3 regions. HTBI primers were the set used in a first-round RT-PCR of the TCR CDR3. In TCRdb, the multiplex PCR reads were re-called with MiXCR into one record per CDR3 protein. The sample lists more than 500,000 distinct CDR3 sequences; about 15% were seen once. V gave up 10 bases and J gave up 1 base; unmatched junction bases: 14. Germline V CDR1 and CDR2: MNHNS, SASEGT. The CDR3 sequence is 16 residues long. The data derive from a study of T cells in Graves' hyperthyroidism and ophthalmopathy. Points from the study as a whole: Separating ophthalmopathy from stable hyperthyroidism was achieved by a 13 V-J model. Most thyroid clonotypes with frequency above 0.001 were detected in blood.

Input material: blood. The sequence was obtained from a woman in her twenties or thirties with Graves' ophthalmopathy. This chain links TRBV6-1 with TRBJ2-7, with 9 bases lining up with TRBD1. DNA of the CDR3: TGTGCCACCCGCCCTCCCGGGACAGGGCCTTCCTACGAGCAGTACTTC. Translating gives CATRPPGTGPSYEQYF.